This T cell receptor (beta chain) derives from a study of T cells in Graves' hyperthyroidism and ophthalmopathy. Study overall: Initial diagnosis, before any treatment, was when peripheral blood was collected.

Researchers amplified the TCR beta CDR3 regions from RNA transcripts. First-round RT-PCR of the TCR CDR3 relied on the HTBI primer set. TCRdb re-analysed the multiplex PCR reads in MiXCR, keeping a single row per CDR3 protein. This table holds hundreds of thousands of distinct CDR3 sequences, roughly 25% found once. Study results and caveats: Researchers found most expanded thyroid clonotypes above 0.001 in blood as well. Using 13 V-J features, a model discriminated ophthalmopathy from stable hyperthyroidism.

The CDR3 has 14 amino acids. Trimming took 5 bases from V and 4 from J, leaving 14 bases between them. Under 3 months was the duration of disease in ophthalmopathy patients, who also had a Clinical Activity Score of at least 3 and a NOSPECS grade of at least 4. Note on this clonotype: Its antigen remains unidentified.

The J gene is TRBJ1-2, the V gene TRBV12-3 or TRBV12-4; no clear D gene. The sequenced sample consisted of blood. The sequence came from a woman in her 30s with Graves' ophthalmopathy. Here the CDR3 reads CASSRTASSYGYTF. DNA for the CDR3: TGTGCCAGCAGTCGGACGGCCTCTAGCTATGGCTACACCTTC.